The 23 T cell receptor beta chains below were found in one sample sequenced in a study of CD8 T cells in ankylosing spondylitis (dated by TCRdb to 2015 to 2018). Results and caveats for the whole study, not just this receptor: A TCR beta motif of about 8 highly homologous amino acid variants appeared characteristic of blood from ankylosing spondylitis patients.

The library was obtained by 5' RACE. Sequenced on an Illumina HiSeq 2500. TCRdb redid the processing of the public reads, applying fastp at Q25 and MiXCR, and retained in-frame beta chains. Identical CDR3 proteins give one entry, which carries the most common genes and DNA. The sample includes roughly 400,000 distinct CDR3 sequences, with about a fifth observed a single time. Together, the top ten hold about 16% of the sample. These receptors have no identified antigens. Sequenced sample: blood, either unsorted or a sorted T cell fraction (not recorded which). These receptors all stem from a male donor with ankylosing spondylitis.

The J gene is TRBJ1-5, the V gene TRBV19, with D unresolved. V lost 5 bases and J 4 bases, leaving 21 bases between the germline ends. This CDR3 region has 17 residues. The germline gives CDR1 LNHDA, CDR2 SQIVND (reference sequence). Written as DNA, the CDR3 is TGTGCCAGTAGTGTCACCGCCAGGAGGTCAAGTAATCAGCCCCAGCATTTT. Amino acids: CASSVTARRSSNQPQHF.

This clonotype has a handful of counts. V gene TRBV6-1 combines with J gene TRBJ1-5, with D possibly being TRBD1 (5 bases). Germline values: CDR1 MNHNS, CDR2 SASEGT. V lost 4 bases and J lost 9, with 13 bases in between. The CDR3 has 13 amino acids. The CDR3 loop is CASSAGRQWPQHF. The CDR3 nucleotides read TGTGCCAGCAGTGCAGGGAGGCAATGGCCCCAGCATTTT.

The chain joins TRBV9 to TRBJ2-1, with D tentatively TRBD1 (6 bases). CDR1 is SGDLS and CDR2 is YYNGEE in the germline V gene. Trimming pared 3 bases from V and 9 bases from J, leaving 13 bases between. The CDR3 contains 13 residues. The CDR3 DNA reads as TGTGCCAGCAGCGGTACAGGGAGCTTTGAGCAGTTCTTC. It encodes CASSGTGSFEQFF. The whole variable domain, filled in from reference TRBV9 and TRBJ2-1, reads DSGVTQTPKHLITATGQRVTLRCSPRSGDLSVYWYQQSLDQGLQFLIQYYNGEERAKGNILERFSAQQFPDLHSELNLSSLELGDSALYFCASSGTGSFEQFFGPGTRLTVL.

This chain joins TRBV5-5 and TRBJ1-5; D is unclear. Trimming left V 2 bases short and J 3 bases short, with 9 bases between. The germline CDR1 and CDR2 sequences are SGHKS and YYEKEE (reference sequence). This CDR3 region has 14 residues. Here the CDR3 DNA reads TGTGCCAGCAGCTTCGGGGATACCAATCAGCCCCAGCATTTT. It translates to CASSFGDTNQPQHF.

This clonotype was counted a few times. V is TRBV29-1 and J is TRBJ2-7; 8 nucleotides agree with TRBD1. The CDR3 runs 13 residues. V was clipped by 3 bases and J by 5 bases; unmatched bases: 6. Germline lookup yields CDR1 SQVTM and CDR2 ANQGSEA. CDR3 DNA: TGCAGCGTTGATCGGACAGGGACGCACGAGCAGTACTTC. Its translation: CSVDRTGTHEQYF.

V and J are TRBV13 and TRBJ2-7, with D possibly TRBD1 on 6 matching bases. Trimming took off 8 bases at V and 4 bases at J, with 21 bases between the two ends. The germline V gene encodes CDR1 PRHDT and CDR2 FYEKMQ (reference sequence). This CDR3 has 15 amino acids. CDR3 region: CASGGQHVPGYEQYF. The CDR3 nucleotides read TGTGCCAGCGGGGGCCAACACGTCCCCGGTTACGAGCAGTACTTC. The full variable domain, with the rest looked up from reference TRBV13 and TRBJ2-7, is AAGVIQSPRHLIKEKRETATLKCYPIPRHDTVYWYQQGPGQDPQFLISFYEKMQSDKGSIPDRFSAQQFSDYHSELNMSSLELGDSALYFCASGGQHVPGYEQYFGPGTRLTVT.

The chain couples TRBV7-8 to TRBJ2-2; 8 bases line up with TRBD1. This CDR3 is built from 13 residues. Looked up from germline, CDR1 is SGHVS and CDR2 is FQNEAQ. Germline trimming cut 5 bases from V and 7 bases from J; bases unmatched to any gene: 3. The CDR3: CASSLGQGGELFF. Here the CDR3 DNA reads TGTGCCAGCAGCCTCGGACAGGGCGGGGAGCTGTTTTTT.

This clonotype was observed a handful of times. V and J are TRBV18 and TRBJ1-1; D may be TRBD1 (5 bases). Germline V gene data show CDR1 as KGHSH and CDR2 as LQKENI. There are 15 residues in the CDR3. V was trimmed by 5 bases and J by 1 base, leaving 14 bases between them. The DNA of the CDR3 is TGTGCCAGCTCAGGGAGGGGACGTTGGAACACTGAAGCTTTCTTT. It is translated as CASSGRGRWNTEAFF.

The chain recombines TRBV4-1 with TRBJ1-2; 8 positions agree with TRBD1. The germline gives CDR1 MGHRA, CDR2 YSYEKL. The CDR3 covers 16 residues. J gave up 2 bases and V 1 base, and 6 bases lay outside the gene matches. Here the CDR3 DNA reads TGCGCCAGCAGCCAAGTTGGAGGGGACAGGAACTATGGCTACACCTTC. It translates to CASSQVGGDRNYGYTF.

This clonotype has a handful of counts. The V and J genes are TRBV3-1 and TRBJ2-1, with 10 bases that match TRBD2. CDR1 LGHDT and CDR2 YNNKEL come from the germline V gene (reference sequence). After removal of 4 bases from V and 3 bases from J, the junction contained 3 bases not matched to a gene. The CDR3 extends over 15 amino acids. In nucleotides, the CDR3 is TGTGCCAGCAGCCCACTAGCGGGGAACTACAATGAGCAGTTCTTC. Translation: CASSPLAGNYNEQFF.

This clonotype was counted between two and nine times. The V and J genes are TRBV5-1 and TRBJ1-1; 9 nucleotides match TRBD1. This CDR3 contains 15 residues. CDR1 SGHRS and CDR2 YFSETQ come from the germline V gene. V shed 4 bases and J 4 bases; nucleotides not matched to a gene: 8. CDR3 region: CASSHTGGPRTEAFF. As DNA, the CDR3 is TGCGCCAGCAGCCATACAGGGGGCCCCCGCACTGAAGCTTTCTTT. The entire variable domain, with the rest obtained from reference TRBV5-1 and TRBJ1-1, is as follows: KAGVTQTPRYLIKTRGQQVTLSCSPISGHRSVSWYQQTPGQGLQFLFEYFSETQRNKGNFPGRFSGRQFSNSRSEMNVSTLELGDSALYLCASSHTGGPRTEAFFGQGTRLTVV.

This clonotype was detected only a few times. The CDR3 here is CASSQDRGGFDIQYF. CDR3 sequence (DNA): TGCGCCAGCAGCCAAGACAGGGGCGGGTTCGACATTCAGTACTTC. The chain carries TRBV4-1 and TRBJ2-4; D might be TRBD1 (6 bases). Per germline, CDR1 MGHRA and CDR2 YSYEKL. This CDR3 has 15 residues. V was cut by 0 bases and J by 8 bases, with 14 bases left in between.

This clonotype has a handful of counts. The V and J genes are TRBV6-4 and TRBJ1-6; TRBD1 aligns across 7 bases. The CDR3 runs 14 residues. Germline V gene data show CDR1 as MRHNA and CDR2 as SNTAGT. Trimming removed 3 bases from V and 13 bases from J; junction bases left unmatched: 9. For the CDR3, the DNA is TGTGCCAGCAGTGAATCAGGGGGAGGTTCCCCCCTCCACTTT. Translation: CASSESGGGSPLHF.

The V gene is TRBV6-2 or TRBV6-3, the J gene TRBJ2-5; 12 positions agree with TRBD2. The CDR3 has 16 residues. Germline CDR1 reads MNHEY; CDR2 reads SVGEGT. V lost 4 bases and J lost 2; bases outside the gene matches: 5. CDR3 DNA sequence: TGTGCCAGCAGTTTCGTCGGGACTAGCGGGCAAGAGACCCAGTACTTC. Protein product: CASSFVGTSGQETQYF.

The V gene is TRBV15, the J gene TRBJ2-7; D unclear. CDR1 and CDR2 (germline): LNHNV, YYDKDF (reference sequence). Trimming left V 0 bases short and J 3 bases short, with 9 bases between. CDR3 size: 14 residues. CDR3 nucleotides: TGTGCCACCAGCAGAGATCTGAGCGTCTACGAGCAGTACTTC. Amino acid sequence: CATSRDLSVYEQYF. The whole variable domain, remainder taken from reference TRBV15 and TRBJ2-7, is DAMVIQNPRYQVTQFGKPVTLSCSQTLNHNVMYWYQQKSSQAPKLLFHYYDKDFNNEADTPDNFQSRRPNTSFCFLDIRSPGLGDTAMYLCATSRDLSVYEQYFGPGTRLTVT.

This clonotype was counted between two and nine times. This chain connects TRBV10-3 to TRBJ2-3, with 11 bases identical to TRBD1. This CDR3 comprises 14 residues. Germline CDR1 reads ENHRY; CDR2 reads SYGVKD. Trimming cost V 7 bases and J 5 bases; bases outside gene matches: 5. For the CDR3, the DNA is TGTGCCATCACCGGACAGGGGGCGGGAGATACGCAGTATTTT. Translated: CAITGQGAGDTQYF.

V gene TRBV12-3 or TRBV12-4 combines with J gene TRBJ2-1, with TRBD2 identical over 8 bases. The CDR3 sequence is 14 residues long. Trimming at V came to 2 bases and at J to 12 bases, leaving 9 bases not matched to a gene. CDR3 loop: CASSLLAGLRWQFF. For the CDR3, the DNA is TGTGCCAGCAGTTTACTAGCGGGCCTCCGTTGGCAGTTCTTC.

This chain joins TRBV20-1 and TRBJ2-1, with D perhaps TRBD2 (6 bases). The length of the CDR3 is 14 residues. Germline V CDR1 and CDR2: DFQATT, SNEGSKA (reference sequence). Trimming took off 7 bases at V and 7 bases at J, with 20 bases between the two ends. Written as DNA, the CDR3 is TGCAGTGTAGAGACCGGGACTGGGCAAAATGAGCAGTTCTTC. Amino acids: CSVETGTGQNEQFF.

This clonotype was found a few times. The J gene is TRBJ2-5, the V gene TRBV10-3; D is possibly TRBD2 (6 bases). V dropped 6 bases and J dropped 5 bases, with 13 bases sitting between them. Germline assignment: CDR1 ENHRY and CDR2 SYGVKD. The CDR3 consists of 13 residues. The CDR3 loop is CAIRRGTGETQYF. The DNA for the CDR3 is TGTGCCATCAGGCGGGGAACGGGGGAGACCCAGTACTTC.

In nucleotides, the CDR3 is TGCAGTGCTTATGGGACTAGCGGCGAAAGCTACAATGAGCAGTTCTTC. Its protein is CSAYGTSGESYNEQFF. The chain uses TRBV20-1 and TRBJ2-1; TRBD2 matches at 11 bases. The CDR3 has 16 amino acids. V shed 5 bases and J 3 bases; nucleotides not matched to a gene: 9. CDR1 and CDR2 (germline): DFQATT, SNEGSKA (reference sequence).

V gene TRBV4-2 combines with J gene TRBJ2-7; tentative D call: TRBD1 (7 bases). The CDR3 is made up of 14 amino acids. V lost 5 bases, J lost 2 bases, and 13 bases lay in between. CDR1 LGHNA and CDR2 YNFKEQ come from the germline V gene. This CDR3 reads CASSSRGAPYEQYF. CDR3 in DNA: TGTGCCAGCAGCAGCAGGGGGGCCCCCTACGAGCAGTACTTC.

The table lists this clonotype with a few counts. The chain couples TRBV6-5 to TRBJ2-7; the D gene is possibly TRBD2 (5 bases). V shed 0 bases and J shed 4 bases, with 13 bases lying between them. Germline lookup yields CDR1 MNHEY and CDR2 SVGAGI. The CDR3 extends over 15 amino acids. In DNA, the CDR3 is TGTGCCAGCAGTTACTCGGGAGACCCCCCTTACGAGCAGTACTTC. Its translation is CASSYSGDPPYEQYF.

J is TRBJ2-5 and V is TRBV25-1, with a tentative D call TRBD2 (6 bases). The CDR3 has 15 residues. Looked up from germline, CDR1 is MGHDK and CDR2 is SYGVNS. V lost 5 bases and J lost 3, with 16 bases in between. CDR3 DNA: TGTGCCAGCAGTTCTCCCGGGACTGGAGAAGAGACCCAGTACTTC. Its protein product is CASSSPGTGEETQYF.